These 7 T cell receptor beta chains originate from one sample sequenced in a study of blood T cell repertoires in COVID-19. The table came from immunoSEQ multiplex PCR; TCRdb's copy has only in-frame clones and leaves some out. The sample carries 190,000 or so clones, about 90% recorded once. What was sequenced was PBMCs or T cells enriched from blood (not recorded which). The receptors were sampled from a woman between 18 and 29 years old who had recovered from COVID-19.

In nucleotides, the CDR3 is TGCGCCAGCAGCCAAGAGCAGTCCGTGGTGGAGACCCAGTACTTC. It codes for CASSQEQSVVETQYF. The V call is TRBV4-1, the J call TRBJ2-5; D remains unclear. CDR1 and CDR2 (germline): MGHRA, YSYEKL. V was shortened by 0 bases and J by 5 bases, with 13 bases between the two germline ends. This CDR3 has 15 amino acids.

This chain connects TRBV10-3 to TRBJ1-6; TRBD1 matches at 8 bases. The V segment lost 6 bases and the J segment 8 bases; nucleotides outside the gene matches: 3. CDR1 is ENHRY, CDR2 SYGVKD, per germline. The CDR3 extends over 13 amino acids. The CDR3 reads CAIRPGQDSPLHF. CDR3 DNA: TGTGCCATCAGACCGGGACAGGATTCACCCCTCCACTTT.

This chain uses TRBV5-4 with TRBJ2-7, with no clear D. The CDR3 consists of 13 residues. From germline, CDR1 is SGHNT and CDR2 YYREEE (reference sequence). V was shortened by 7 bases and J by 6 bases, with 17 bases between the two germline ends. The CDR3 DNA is TGTGCCAGCGCTTTGGTTGGAGATGGCGAGCAGTACTTC. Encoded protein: CASALVGDGEQYF.

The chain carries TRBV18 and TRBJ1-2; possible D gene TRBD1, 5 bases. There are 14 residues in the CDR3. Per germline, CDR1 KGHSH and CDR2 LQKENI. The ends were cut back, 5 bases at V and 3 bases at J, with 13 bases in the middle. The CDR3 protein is CASSELMTDYGYTF. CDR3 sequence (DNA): TGTGCCAGCTCAGAGCTAATGACAGACTATGGCTACACCTTC. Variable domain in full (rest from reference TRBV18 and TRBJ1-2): NAGVMQNPRHLVRRRGQEARLRCSPMKGHSHVYWYRQLPEEGLKFMVYLQKENIIDESGMPKERFSAEFPKEGPSILRIQQVVRGDSAAYFCASSELMTDYGYTFGSGTRLTVV.

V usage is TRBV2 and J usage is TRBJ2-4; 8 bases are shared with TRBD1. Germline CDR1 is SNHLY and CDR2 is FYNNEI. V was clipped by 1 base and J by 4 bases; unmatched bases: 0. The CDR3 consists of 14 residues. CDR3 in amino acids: CASSEGTGKNIQYF. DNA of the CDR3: TGTGCCAGCAGTGAAGGGACAGGGAAAAACATTCAGTACTTC.

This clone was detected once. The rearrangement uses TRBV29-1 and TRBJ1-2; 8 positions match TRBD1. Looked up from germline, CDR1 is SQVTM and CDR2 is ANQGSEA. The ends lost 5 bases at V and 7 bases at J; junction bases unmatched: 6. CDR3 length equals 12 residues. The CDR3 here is CSVTDRDGGYTF. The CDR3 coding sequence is TGCAGCGTTACGGACAGGGACGGTGGCTACACCTTC. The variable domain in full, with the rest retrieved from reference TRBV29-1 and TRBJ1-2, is SAVISQKPSRDICQRGTSLTIQCQVDSQVTMMFWYRQQPGQSLTLIATANQGSEATYESGFVIDKFPISRPNLTFSTLTVSNMSPEDSSIYLCSVTDRDGGYTFGSGTRLTVV.

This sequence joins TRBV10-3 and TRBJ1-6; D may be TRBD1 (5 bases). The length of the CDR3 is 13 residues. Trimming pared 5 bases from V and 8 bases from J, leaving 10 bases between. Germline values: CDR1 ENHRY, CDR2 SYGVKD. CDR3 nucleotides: TGTGCCATCAGTTCGGGACTTTATTCACCCCTCCACTTT. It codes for CAISSGLYSPLHF.